This T cell receptor (beta chain) was found in a study of response to subunit inactivated influenza vaccine. This clonotype showed up just a few times. Antigen: not known. The J segment lost 6 bases and the V segment lost 6 bases, leaving 8 bases of the junction unmatched. Germline CDR1 and CDR2: DFQATT and SNEGSKA (reference sequence). The CDR3 sequence is 14 residues long. TCRdb re-analysed the RT-PCR reads in MiXCR, keeping a single row per CDR3 protein. Found here are 650,000 to 700,000 distinct CDR3 sequences, 15% to 18% of them singletons; the top ten hold around 10%. Study-wide results and caveats: Authors suggested seasonal influenza vaccinations each recruit few new T cells.

Sample: PBMCs from blood, taken 11 to 12 days after vaccination. This receptor was taken from a man between 45 and 60 years old who received an inactivated influenza vaccine. The chain couples TRBV20-1 to TRBJ2-1, with 10 bases lining up with TRBD2. CDR3 sequence reads: CSAESGRAINEQFF. The CDR3 DNA follows: TGCAGTGCGGAGAGCGGGAGGGCGATCAATGAGCAGTTCTTC.